These 8 T cell receptor beta chains were all obtained from the same sample, sequenced in a study of cytomegalovirus exposure and HLA in healthy donors (dated by TCRdb to the late 2010s). The library was made by the immunoSEQ multiplex PCR assay. TCRdb retrieved this table from immuneACCESS and kept in-frame rearrangements only. Not all clones are present; in checked studies, unresolved V genes account for under half, and no reason is known for the remainder. Across this sample there are about 74,000 clones, with 94% seen only once. The ten top clones hold about 1.6% of the sample. Sequencing was done on a sample of PBMCs. The receptors originated from a young man in good health and CMV-seropositive.

The chain is built from TRBV5-3 and TRBJ2-3, with 13 bases identical to TRBD2. TRBV5-3 is identified as an open reading frame with a role that is uncertain. The CDR3 runs 18 residues. J gave up 0 bases and V 4 bases, and 8 bases lay outside the gene matches. The CDR3 sequence: CARSRGTSGIASTDTQYF. The CDR3 DNA follows: TGTGCCAGAAGCCGGGGGACTAGCGGGATTGCTAGCACAGATACGCAGTATTTT.

The chain is built from TRBV29-1 and TRBJ1-2; D not resolved. Trimming took off 0 bases at V and 3 bases at J, with 8 bases between the two ends. Per germline, CDR1 SQVTM and CDR2 ANQGSEA. CDR3 length: 13 residues. CDR3 in DNA: TGCAGCGTTGAAGATCCGCAGGACTATGGCTACACCTTC. Translation: CSVEDPQDYGYTF.

A single count supports this clone. This chain joins TRBV19 and TRBJ2-7; D unresolved. The CDR3 has 13 amino acids. The germline V and J ends were trimmed by 3 bases and 6 bases, with 12 bases remaining between them. Germline V gene data show CDR1 as LNHDA and CDR2 as SQIVND (reference sequence). The CDR3 bases are TGTGCCAGTAGTATCAGGTTCCCCCTCGAGCAGTACTTC. Translating gives CASSIRFPLEQYF.

This clone was seen only once. This chain joins TRBV19 and TRBJ2-7; D might be TRBD1 (5 bases). V lost 4 bases, J lost 2 bases, and 15 bases lay in between. The CDR3 totals 15 residues. The germline V gene encodes CDR1 LNHDA and CDR2 SQIVND (reference sequence). CDR3 coding DNA: TGTGCCAGTAGTAGGTTCAGGGCAGGAGCCTACGAGCAGTACTTC. Amino acid sequence: CASSRFRAGAYEQYF.

The chain employs TRBV5-4 and TRBJ2-1; D may be TRBD2 (5 bases). V was cut by 3 bases and J by 3 bases, with 13 bases left in between. CDR3 length: 15 amino acids. Germline values: CDR1 SGHNT, CDR2 YYREEE (reference sequence). The CDR3 bases are TGTGCCAGCAGCTACCCAGGTCGGGACTACAATGAGCAGTTCTTC. Translated, it gives CASSYPGRDYNEQFF.

The chain combines TRBV11-3 with TRBJ2-2; perhaps TRBD1 as D (6 bases). CDR3 size: 15 residues. Germline V gene data show CDR1 as SGHNT and CDR2 as YENEEA. The germline V and J ends were trimmed by 0 bases and 7 bases, with 12 bases remaining between them. CDR3 protein: CASSLDQGMSGELFF. As DNA, the CDR3 is TGTGCCAGCAGCTTAGATCAGGGGATGAGCGGGGAGCTGTTTTTT.

The chain joins TRBV6-1 to TRBJ1-2; the D is unclear. Germline CDR1 is MNHNS and CDR2 is SASEGT. Trimming took 5 bases from V and 0 from J, leaving 10 bases between them. The length of the CDR3 is 14 residues. The CDR3 spells CASSPWTANYGYTF. In nucleotides, the CDR3 is TGTGCCAGCAGTCCCTGGACTGCTAACTATGGCTACACCTTC.

Only a few counts were recorded for this clone. The chain employs TRBV9 and TRBJ2-2; possibly TRBD2 for D (6 bases). Germline V lookup: CDR1 SGDLS, CDR2 YYNGEE. V was cut by 10 bases and J by 1 base, with 11 bases left in between. CDR3 size: 13 residues. Here the CDR3 reads CASRRGNTGELFF. The CDR3 DNA sequence: TGTGCCTCGAGGAGGGGGAACACCGGGGAGCTGTTTTTT.